These 18 T cell receptor beta chains share one sample of origin, sequenced in a study of cytomegalovirus exposure and HLA in healthy donors. 60 Vbeta and 13 Jbeta primers were used in PCR. TCRdb keeps only in-frame clones here, not all; method: immunoSEQ multiplex PCR. The sample shows about 160,000 clones, approximately 80% of them seen only once. Source material: PBMCs. These receptors were collected from a man aged 35 to 55 in good health and CMV-seronegative.

This chain connects TRBV19 to TRBJ1-5, with a possible D match to TRBD1 (6 bases). Trimming cost V 3 bases and J 0 bases, with 9 bases left between them. CDR1 LNHDA and CDR2 SQIVND come from the germline V gene (reference sequence). The CDR3 length is 15 residues. In DNA, the CDR3 is TGTGCCAGTAGTATCGGACAGTTTAGCAATCAGCCCCAGCATTTT. This gives the protein CASSIGQFSNQPQHF.

This clone has only one observation. The J gene is TRBJ2-7, the V gene TRBV5-1; 9 bases are shared with TRBD1. The CDR3 spans 16 residues. Germline V gives CDR1 SGHRS, CDR2 YFSETQ. V was pared by 0 bases and J by 6 bases, with 10 bases of the junction left unmatched. The CDR3 DNA is TGCGCCAGCAGCTTGGTTGGGGACAGGGTGGTAATCGAGCAGTACTTC. The encoded protein is CASSLVGDRVVIEQYF.

Comments on this clone: This same CDR3 is encoded by further DNA sequences in the sample. The V call is TRBV5-1, the J call TRBJ2-5, with 11 bases identical to TRBD2. The V gene's germline CDR1 is SGHRS and CDR2 YFSETQ. The CDR3 is made up of 15 amino acids. After removal of 2 bases from V and 5 bases from J, the junction contained 5 bases not matched to a gene. The CDR3 sequence is CASSFLAGGRETQYF. The CDR3 DNA reads TGCGCCAGCAGCTTTCTAGCGGGGGGTCGGGAGACCCAGTACTTC.

This chain connects TRBV4-2 to TRBJ2-7; maybe TRBD2 (6 bases). The CDR3 covers 14 residues. Trimming cost V 5 bases and J 2 bases, with 13 bases left between them. The germline CDR1 and CDR2 sequences are LGHNA and YNFKEQ. The CDR3 DNA reads as TGTGCCAGCAGCTTGGTGGAGGGGACCTACGAGCAGTACTTC. Its translation: CASSLVEGTYEQYF.

The chain joins TRBV19 to TRBJ1-6, with 7 bases matching TRBD1. Looked up from germline, CDR1 is LNHDA and CDR2 is SQIVND (reference sequence). V was clipped by 4 bases and J by 3 bases; unmatched bases: 18. CDR3 size: 20 residues. CDR3 in DNA: TGTGCCAGTAGTAAGCGTAGACCCTCCAGGGGGGCGGACTATAATTCACCCCTCCACTTT. It codes for CASSKRRPSRGADYNSPLHF.

The chain is built from TRBV5-4 and TRBJ2-2, with a weak D call TRBD1 (6 bases). Germline V gives CDR1 SGHNT, CDR2 YYREEE (reference sequence). Trimming stripped 0 bases from V and 4 bases from J, with 7 bases between. This CDR3 comprises 14 residues. The CDR3 loop reads CASSLGRGTGELFF. CDR3 bases: TGTGCCAGCAGCTTGGGCAGGGGCACCGGGGAGCTGTTTTTT.

The chain recombines TRBV15 with TRBJ2-5; perhaps TRBD1 as D (6 bases). This CDR3 comprises 13 residues. Trimming stripped 5 bases from V and 9 bases from J, with 16 bases between. Germline lookup yields CDR1 LNHNV and CDR2 YYDKDF (reference sequence). The CDR3 region is CATSRTVDGAQYF. CDR3 sequence (DNA): TGTGCCACCAGCCGGACAGTCGATGGGGCCCAGTACTTC.

The table lists this clone with a few counts. The genes are TRBV6-6 and TRBJ2-5; tentatively, D is TRBD1 (6 bases). CDR3 length: 15 residues. Germline CDR1 and CDR2: MNHNY and SVGAGI (reference sequence). Deletions cut 1 base from V and 2 bases from J, with 11 bases between. The CDR3 bases are TGTGCCAGCAGTTACTTGACAGGCCTACAAGAGACCCAGTACTTC. Translated: CASSYLTGLQETQYF.

The CDR3 DNA reads TGTGCCAGCAGCCTAGATCGATGGCCATCCTACGAGCAGTACTTC. This codes for CASSLDRWPSYEQYF. This chain joins TRBV9 and TRBJ2-7; the D is unclear. V was trimmed by 4 bases and J by 1 base, leaving 15 bases between them. The CDR3 extends over 15 amino acids. Germline assignment: CDR1 SGDLS and CDR2 YYNGEE.

The J gene is TRBJ2-7, the V gene TRBV7-9; D is perhaps TRBD2 (7 bases). With 6 bases removed from V and 6 bases from J, the gap between germline ends came to 21 bases. The CDR3 contains 15 residues. Germline lookup yields CDR1 SEHNR and CDR2 FQNEAQ (reference sequence). For the CDR3, the DNA is TGTGCCAGCAGTCCAGCGGGAAGGGGGGGAGGCGAGCAGTACTTC. Translation: CASSPAGRGGGEQYF.

V usage is TRBV11-2 and J usage is TRBJ2-1; 11 nucleotides match TRBD2. Germline lookup yields CDR1 SGHAT and CDR2 FQNNGV. V shed 8 bases and J 8 bases; nucleotides not matched to a gene: 11. This CDR3 is 15 amino acids long. The CDR3 DNA follows: TGTGCCAGCGGAGATCTAGCGGGGGGAAGCCATGAGCAGTTCTTC. Its translation: CASGDLAGGSHEQFF.

The J gene is TRBJ2-5, the V gene TRBV5-8; 7 nucleotides match TRBD1. The junction had 8 bases not matched to a gene; V was cut back by 2 bases and J by 7 bases. Germline V gene data show CDR1 as SGHTS and CDR2 as YDEGEE. The CDR3 covers 14 residues. The CDR3, as DNA: TGTGCCAGCAGCTTCCCAGGGGGTGGATGGACCCAGTACTTC. This translates into CASSFPGGGWTQYF.

V and J are TRBV30 and TRBJ1-6; D unresolved. Trimming took off 3 bases at V and 7 bases at J, with 7 bases between the two ends. Germline CDR1 is GTSNPN and CDR2 is SVGIG (reference sequence). The CDR3 covers 12 residues. CDR3 region: CAWRFLNSPLHF. The CDR3 DNA is TGTGCCTGGAGATTCTTGAATTCACCCCTCCACTTT.

The count of this clone is one. This chain's CDR3 is CSVDRPEGTGVYGYTF. CDR3 nucleotides: TGCAGCGTTGACAGGCCCGAAGGGACAGGGGTCTATGGCTACACCTTC. The chain carries TRBV29-1 and TRBJ1-2, with 10 positions matching TRBD1. The CDR3 length is 16 residues. The V gene's germline CDR1 is SQVTM and CDR2 ANQGSEA. Losses at the gene ends were 3 bases for V and 4 bases for J; bases not matched to a gene: 11.

This rearrangement joins TRBV4-1 to TRBJ1-5; D is uncertain. V dropped 4 bases and J dropped 2 bases, with 15 bases sitting between them. This CDR3 comprises 16 residues. Germline loops: CDR1 MGHRA, CDR2 YSYEKL. CDR3 bases: TGCGCCAGCAGCCCGTGGGGAGGGAACGGCAATCAGCCCCAGCATTTT. Protein sequence: CASSPWGGNGNQPQHF.

The chain employs TRBV9 and TRBJ1-1; 10 positions match TRBD1. The CDR3 has 15 residues. Looked up from germline, CDR1 is SGDLS and CDR2 is YYNGEE. J was trimmed by 1 base and V by 4 bases; bases with no gene match: 4. The CDR3 region has the DNA TGTGCCAGCAGCACCCGGGACAGGGGGAACACTGAAGCTTTCTTT. Translating gives CASSTRDRGNTEAFF.

This rearrangement joins TRBV27 to TRBJ2-3; the match to TRBD2 covers 8 bases. The V gene's germline CDR1 is MNHEY and CDR2 SMNVEV (reference sequence). Losses at the gene ends were 7 bases for V and 4 bases for J; bases not matched to a gene: 7. The CDR3 is 14 residues long. CDR3 coding DNA: TGTGCCAGCAACCCACGGGGGGGGGCAGATACGCAGTATTTT. It codes for CASNPRGGADTQYF.

This clone came up once. This chain uses TRBV30 with TRBJ1-2; D ambiguous. The germline CDR1 and CDR2 sequences are GTSNPN and SVGIG (reference sequence). The CDR3 totals 13 residues. V was clipped by 0 bases and J by 7 bases, with 12 bases between them. The CDR3 nucleotides read TGTGCCTGGAGTGTGAGCGAAGCGGGTGGCTACACCTTC. Protein sequence: CAWSVSEAGGYTF.